The T cell receptor beta chain under discussion was sequenced for a study of vaccination effects on CD4 cells after COVID-19. The study, taken as a whole, reports: Researchers reported few convalescent patients and no early post-infection timepoints in the study.

The ViraFEST assay expanded antigen-specific CD4+ T cells with viral peptide pools before sequencing. Following an approximately 10-day culture, CD4+ T cells were purified. By PCR, the person was confirmed to have had SARS-CoV-2 infection between March and December 2020. The culture used as the negative control contained an HIV-1 Nef peptide pool. Researchers swapped half the medium for IL-2 medium on both days 3 and 7. There are a few counts of this clone. Its cognate antigen is unknown. CDR1 is ENHRY and CDR2 is SYGVKD in the germline V gene. The CDR3 has 15 residues. J gave up 10 bases and V 5 bases, and 7 bases lay outside the gene matches. Method: immunoSEQ multiplex PCR; TCRdb's copy keeps in-frame clones and lacks some. The sample gives approximately 70,000 clones, roughly 73% of which show up once; less than 5.5% is in the top ten.

The chain combines TRBV10-3 with TRBJ2-1; 14 bases fit TRBD2. The clonotype was recovered from a human donor who had a prior SARS-CoV-2 infection. This specimen consisted of CD4+ T cells from PBMCs cultured with HIV peptides, obtained before COVID-19 vaccination. The subset was: HIV-1 Nef peptide pool negative control/reference culture. As DNA, the CDR3 is TGTGCCATCAGTATGACTAGCGGGGGGGCTTGGGAGCAGTTCTTC. Encoded protein: CAISMTSGGAWEQFF.